The TCR beta chain under discussion was sequenced for a study of shared clonotypes between healthy human individuals. Study observations and caveats: Sample collection involved blood only; tissue repertoires are likely different.

The CDR3 runs 16 residues. In germline, CDR1 is SGHRS, CDR2 YFSETQ. V lost 0 bases to trimming and J lost 5 bases, with 14 bases between them. TCRdb's table, derived via immunoSEQ multiplex PCR, lists solely in-frame clones and lacks some. Among about 2,100,000 clones, just over 90% were seen once, and the ten largest hold under 2%. CD45RO-negative CD8 cells positively selected for CCR7 made up the naive population, which excluded terminally differentiated effector memory CD45RA+ cells. Of note for this clone: Antigen unknown.

Sequencing was carried out using naive CD8+ T cells from PBMCs. The chain couples TRBV5-1 to TRBJ2-2; TRBD1 is a possible D gene (5 bases). The TCR originated in a man in his late teens or twenties in good health. Some clones in this sample may be carry-over from other donors' samples. Written as DNA, the CDR3 is TGCGCCAGCAGCTTGGAAGGGCGGACACGGACCGGGGAGCTGTTTTTT. Amino acid sequence: CASSLEGRTRTGELFF.